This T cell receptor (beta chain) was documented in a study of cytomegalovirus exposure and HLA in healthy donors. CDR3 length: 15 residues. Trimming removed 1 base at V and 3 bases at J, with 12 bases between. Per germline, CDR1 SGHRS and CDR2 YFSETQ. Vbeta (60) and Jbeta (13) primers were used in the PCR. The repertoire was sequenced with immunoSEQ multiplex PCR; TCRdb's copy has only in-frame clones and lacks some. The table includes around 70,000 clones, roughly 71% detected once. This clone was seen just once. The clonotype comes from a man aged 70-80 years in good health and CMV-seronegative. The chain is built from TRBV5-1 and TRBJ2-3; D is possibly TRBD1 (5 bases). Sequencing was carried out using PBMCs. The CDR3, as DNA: TGCGCCAGCAGCTTGTCAGGGATGTTGACAGATACGCAGTATTTT. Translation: CASSLSGMLTDTQYF.